This T cell receptor beta chain was sequenced in a study of control samples from healthy donors and cancer patients. This table comes from immunoSEQ multiplex PCR, and its TCRdb copy is limited to in-frame clones, with some not included. This sample has 100,000 to 150,000 clones; about 92% occur once, and the top ten carry 2.1%. The CDR3 has 14 residues. Germline CDR1 and CDR2: SGHTA and FQGNSA. V lost 6 bases and J 3 bases, leaving 11 bases between the germline ends. This chain joins TRBV7-2 and TRBJ2-2, with D tentatively TRBD1 (6 bases). Sequencing was done on a sample of blood. The clonotype comes from a woman aged 50 to 60 in good health. The CDR3 here is CASSSYRDTGELFF. The DNA for the CDR3 is TGTGCCAGCAGTTCTTACAGGGACACCGGGGAGCTGTTTTTT.